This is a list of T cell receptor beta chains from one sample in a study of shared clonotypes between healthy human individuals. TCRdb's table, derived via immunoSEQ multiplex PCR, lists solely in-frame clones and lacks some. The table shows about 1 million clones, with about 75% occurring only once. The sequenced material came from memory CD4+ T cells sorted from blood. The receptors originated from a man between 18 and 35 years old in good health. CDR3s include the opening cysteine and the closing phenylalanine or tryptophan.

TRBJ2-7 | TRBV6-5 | CASRLGVEQYF
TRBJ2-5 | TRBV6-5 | CASSSSGLLVETQYF
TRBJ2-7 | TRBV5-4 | CASSLVLTYEQYF
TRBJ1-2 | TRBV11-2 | CASSLVDRVGGYTF
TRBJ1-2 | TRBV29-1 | CSGDTGNYGYTF
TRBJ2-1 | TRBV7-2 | CASSLADEQFF
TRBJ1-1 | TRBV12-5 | CASGLTRGQGNTEAFF
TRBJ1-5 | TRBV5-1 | CASSPGGSNQPQHF
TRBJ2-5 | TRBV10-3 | CAISDGIQETQYF
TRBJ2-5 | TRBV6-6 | CASSEGETQYF
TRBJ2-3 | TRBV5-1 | CASSLAGLAGAQGTQYF
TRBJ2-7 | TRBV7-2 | CASSLGGGLAGREQYF
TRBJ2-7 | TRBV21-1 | CASSPGNPYEQYF
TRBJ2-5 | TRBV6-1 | CASSEAGAGETQYF
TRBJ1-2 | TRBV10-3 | CAISASTGLANYGYTF
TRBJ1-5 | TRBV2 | CASMGTGINQPQHF
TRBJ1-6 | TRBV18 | CASSPGFRSYNSPLHF
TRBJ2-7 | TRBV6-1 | CASRTGARVGYEQYF
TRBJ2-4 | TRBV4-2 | CASSQASGSAKNIQYF
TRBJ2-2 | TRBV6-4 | CASSDRDTGELFF
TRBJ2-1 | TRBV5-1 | CASSLKVGLAGNEQFF
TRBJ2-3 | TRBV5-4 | CASSLGGLAGADTQYF
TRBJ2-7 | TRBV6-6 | CASTPRDRGTYEQYF
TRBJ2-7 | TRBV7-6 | CASSSLATGEQYF
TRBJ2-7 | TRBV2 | CASSLTNYEQYF
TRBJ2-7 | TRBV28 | CASRQTSVYEQYF
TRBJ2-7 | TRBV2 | CASRTSGIHEQYF
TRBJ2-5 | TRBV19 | CASSLQAGRQETQYF
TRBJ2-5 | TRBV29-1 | CSVDGQGYQETQYF
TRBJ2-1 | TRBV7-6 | CASSLRLAGDGEQFF
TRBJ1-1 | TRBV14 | CASSPRRGLNAEAFF
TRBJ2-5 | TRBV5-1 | CASSLVGGGVQETQYF
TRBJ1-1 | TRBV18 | CASSPVITGGNTEAFF
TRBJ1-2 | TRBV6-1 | CASSETTGRYGYTF
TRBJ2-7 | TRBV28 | CASSLGQYEQYF